A selection of T cell receptor beta chains follows, all from one sample in a study of T cell responses to AZD1222 COVID-19 vaccine. Measured with immunoSEQ multiplex PCR; TCRdb has only the in-frame clones, and not every one. This table holds under 200,000 clones, approximately 92% found once. Sequencing was performed on peripheral blood, taken on day 0 of AZD1222 vaccination. The receptor source for this set is an adult in good health. Each CDR3 is given with its conserved first and last residue.

>11|TRBV28|TRBJ2-7
CASKSFYEQYF
>14|TRBV19|TRBJ2-1
CASNQGLAYNEQFF
>14|TRBV29-1|TRBJ1-1
CSGNEQGPHTEAFF
>14|TRBV3-1/TRBV3-2|TRBJ2-1
CASSQAGDHNEQFF
>16|TRBV7-6|TRBJ2-7
CASSWGLVQEPYEQYF
>15|TRBV6-5|TRBJ2-5
CASSRFGGGPETQYF
>13|TRBV5-1|TRBJ1-2
CASSPEGQNGYTF
>16|TRBV19|TRBJ1-5
CASSTRDRGPDQPQHF
>13|TRBV11-2|TRBJ2-2
CASSLGGTGELFF
>15|TRBV5-5|TRBJ2-1
CASSLTGGVSNEQFF
>15|TRBV19|TRBJ2-5
CASSIDLATTKTQYF
>14|TRBV5-6|TRBJ1-1
CASSPRFSNTEAFF
>15|TRBV7-7|TRBJ2-5
CASSPTVGARETQYF
>11|TRBV19|TRBJ1-3
CASLTGNTIYF
>13|TRBV6-5|TRBJ1-6
CAGGARYNSPLHF
>16|TRBV3-1/TRBV3-2|TRBJ2-2
CASSLKGVGNTGELFF
>12|TRBV7-9|TRBJ2-4
CASSLVADIQYF
>16|TRBV4-1|TRBJ1-1
CASRNKGGGSGTEAFF
>16|TRBV10-3|TRBJ2-1
CAISDSLGQGHNEQFF
>14|TRBV15|TRBJ2-7
CATSRGRDQYEQYF
>16|TRBV28|TRBJ2-5
CASSLFSGGPPWDQYF
>14|TRBV7-2|TRBJ2-4
CASSLAQGVDIQYF
>15|TRBV9|TRBJ1-1
CASSVEGRVGTEAFF
>16|TRBV27|TRBJ1-2
CASSLLGQEGWYGYTF
>13|TRBV4-1|TRBJ1-2
CASSQGGRYGYTF
>16|TRBV18|TRBJ2-3
CASSPPKITGLDTQYF
>16|TRBV9|TRBJ2-1
CASSVVGRGTFREQFF
>16|TRBV7-2|TRBJ2-3
CASSGSLRSSTDTQYF
>15|TRBV28|TRBJ1-5
CASSFTGAGNQPQHF
>16|TRBV7-8|TRBJ1-1
CASSLPGGVGSTEAFF
>15|TRBV9|TRBJ1-1
CASSVVASVNTEAFF
>13|TRBV28|TRBJ1-3
CASTPTSGNTIYF
>13|TRBV3-1/TRBV3-2|TRBJ1-1
CASSQVGSTEAFF
>15|TRBV7-9|TRBJ1-2
CASSFATGGDYGYTF
>16|TRBV5-4|TRBJ2-2
CASSPLAEAPAGELFF
>15|TRBV19|TRBJ2-1
CASSIVDRVSNEQFF
>14|TRBV2|TRBJ1-5
CASSASDSNQPQHF
>14|TRBV2|TRBJ2-2
CASHRDGDTGELFF
>14|TRBV7-2|TRBJ1-5
CASSLSNSNQPQHF
>13|TRBV9|TRBJ1-2
CASSAADYYGYTF
>15|TRBV6-5|TRBJ1-1
CASSYSGRLNTEAFF
>11|TRBV19|TRBJ1-2
CASSLNYGYTF
>12|TRBV11-2|TRBJ2-3
CASSLGSDTQYF
>14|TRBV29-1|TRBJ2-3
CSAQGLAGGDTQYF
>16|TRBV6-1|TRBJ1-5
CASSVQGPTSNQPQHF
>16|TRBV11-2|TRBJ2-7
CASSFSGAFLVYEQYF
>16|TRBV7-6|TRBJ2-1
CASSYPGGVSYNEQFF
>13|TRBV27|TRBJ1-2
CASSLAGLGGYTF
>17|TRBV19|TRBJ1-5
CASSLYGEGHSNQPQHF